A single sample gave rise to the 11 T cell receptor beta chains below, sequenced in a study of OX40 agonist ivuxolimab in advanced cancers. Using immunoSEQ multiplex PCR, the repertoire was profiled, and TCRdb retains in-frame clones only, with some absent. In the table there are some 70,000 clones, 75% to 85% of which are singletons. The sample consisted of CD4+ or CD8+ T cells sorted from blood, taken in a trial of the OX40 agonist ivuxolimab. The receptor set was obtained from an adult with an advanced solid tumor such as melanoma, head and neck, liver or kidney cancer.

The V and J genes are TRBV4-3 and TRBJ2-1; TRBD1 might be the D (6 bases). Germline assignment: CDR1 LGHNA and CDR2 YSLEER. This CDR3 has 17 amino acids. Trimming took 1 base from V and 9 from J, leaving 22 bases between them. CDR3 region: CASSQGGGRRVDSEQFF. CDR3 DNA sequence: TGCGCCAGCAGCCAAGGTGGGGGAAGACGGGTGGACAGTGAGCAGTTCTTC.

The CDR3 DNA reads as TGTGCCAGCAGCTTCCCGCGGGGGGTTTCGGATACGCAGTATTTT. It translates to CASSFPRGVSDTQYF. V and J are TRBV11-3 and TRBJ2-3, with 8 bases matching TRBD2. CDR3 length: 15 amino acids. Germline CDR1 SGHNT, CDR2 YENEEA. After removal of 3 bases from V and 6 bases from J, the junction contained 8 bases not matched to a gene.

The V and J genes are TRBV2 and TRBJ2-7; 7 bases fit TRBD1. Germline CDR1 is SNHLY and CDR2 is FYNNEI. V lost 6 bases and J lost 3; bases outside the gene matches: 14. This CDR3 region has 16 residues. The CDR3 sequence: CASRENYDRAVYEQYF. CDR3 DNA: TGTGCCAGCAGAGAAAATTATGACAGGGCGGTCTACGAGCAGTACTTC.

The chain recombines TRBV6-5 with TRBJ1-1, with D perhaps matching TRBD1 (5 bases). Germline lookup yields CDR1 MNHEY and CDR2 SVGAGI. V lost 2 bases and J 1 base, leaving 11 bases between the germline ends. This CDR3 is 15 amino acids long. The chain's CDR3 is CASSYRSTGNTEAFF. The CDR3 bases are TGTGCCAGCAGTTACCGTTCAACAGGGAACACTGAAGCTTTCTTT.

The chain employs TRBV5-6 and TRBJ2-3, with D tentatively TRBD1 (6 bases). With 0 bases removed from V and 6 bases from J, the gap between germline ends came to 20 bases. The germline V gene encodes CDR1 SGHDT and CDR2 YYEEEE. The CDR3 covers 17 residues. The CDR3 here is CASSLGGTTDSFDTQYF. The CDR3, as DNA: TGTGCCAGCAGCTTGGGGGGGACAACGGACAGTTTCGATACGCAGTATTTT.

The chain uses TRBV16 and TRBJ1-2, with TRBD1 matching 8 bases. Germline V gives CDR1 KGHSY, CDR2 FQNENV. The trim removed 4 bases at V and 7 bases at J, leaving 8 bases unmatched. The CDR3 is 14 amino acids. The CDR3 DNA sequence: TGTGCCAGCAGCCCTAGACAGGGGCGTGCTGGCTACACCTTC. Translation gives CASSPRQGRAGYTF.

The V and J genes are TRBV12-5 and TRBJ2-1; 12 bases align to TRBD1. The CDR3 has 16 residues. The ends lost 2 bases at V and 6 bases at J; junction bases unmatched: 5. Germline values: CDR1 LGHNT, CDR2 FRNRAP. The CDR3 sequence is CASGLLRDRGLNEQFF. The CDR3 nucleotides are TGTGCTAGTGGTTTGCTCCGGGACAGGGGGCTCAATGAGCAGTTCTTC.

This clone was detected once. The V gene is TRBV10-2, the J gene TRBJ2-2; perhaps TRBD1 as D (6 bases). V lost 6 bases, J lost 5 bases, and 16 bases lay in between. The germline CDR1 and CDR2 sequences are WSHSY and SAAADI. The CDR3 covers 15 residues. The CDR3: CASRPLQGGTGELFF. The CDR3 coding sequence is TGCGCCAGCAGACCTCTACAGGGTGGGACCGGGGAGCTGTTTTTT.

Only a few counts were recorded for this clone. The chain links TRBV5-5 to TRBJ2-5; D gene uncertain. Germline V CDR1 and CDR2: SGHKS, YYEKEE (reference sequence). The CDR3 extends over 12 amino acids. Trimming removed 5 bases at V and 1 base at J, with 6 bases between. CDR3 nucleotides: TGTGCCAGCAGTCCGGGCCAAGAGACCCAGTACTTC. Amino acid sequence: CASSPGQETQYF.

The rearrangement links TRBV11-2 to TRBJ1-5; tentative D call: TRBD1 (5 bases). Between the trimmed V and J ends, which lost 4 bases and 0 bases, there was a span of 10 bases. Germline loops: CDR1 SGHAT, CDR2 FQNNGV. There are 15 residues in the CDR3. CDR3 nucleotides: TGTGCCAGCAGCTGGGGGGGAGATAGCAATCAGCCCCAGCATTTT. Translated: CASSWGGDSNQPQHF.

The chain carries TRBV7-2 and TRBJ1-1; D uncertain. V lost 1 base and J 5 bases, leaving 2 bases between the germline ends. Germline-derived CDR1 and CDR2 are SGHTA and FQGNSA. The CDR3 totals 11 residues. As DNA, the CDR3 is TGTGCCAGCAGCTTAGTTACTGAAGCTTTCTTT. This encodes CASSLVTEAFF.